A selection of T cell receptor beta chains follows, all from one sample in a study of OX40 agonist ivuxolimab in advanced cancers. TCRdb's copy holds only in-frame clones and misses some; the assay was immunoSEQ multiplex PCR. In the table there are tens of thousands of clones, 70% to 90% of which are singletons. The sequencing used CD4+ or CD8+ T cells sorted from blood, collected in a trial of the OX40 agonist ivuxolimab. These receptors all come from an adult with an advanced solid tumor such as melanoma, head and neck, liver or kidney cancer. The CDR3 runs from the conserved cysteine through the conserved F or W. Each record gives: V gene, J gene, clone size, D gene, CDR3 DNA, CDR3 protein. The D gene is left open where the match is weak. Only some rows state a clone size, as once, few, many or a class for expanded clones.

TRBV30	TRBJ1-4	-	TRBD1	TGTGCCTGGAATCCCGTGACAGGGTTTGAAAAACTGTTTTTT	CAWNPVTGFEKLFF
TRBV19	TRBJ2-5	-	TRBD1	TGTGCCAGTAGTACGGACAGGGAAGAGACCCAGTACTTC	CASSTDREETQYF
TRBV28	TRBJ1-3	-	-	TGTGCCAGCAGTCTAGGGGGAAACACCATATATTTT	CASSLGGNTIYF
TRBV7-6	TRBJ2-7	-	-	TGTGCCAGCAGCTTAGGCCTGCCGTTCTACGAGCAGTACTTC	CASSLGLPFYEQYF
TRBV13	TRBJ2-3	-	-	TGTGCCAGCAGCCAAGAGGGGCGTGATACGCAGTATTTT	CASSQEGRDTQYF
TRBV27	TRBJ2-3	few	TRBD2	TGTGCCAGCAGCCCACGGACTAGCGGAGATACGCAGTATTTT	CASSPRTSGDTQYF
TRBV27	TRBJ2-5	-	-	TGTGCCAGCAGTTTATCCCAGGGGACCTATTACCAAGAGACCCAGTACTTC	CASSLSQGTYYQETQYF
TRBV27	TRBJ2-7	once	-	TGTGCCAGCACTGGGCACAGTGACTACGAGCAGTACTTC	CASTGHSDYEQYF
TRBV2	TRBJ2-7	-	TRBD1	TGTGCCGGACAGGGGAACTACGAGCAGTACTTC	CAGQGNYEQYF
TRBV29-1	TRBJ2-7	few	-	TGCAGCGTTGTATGGGGGAGGTACGAGCAGTACTTC	CSVVWGRYEQYF
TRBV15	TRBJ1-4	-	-	TGTGCCACCAGCCGACGGGACACAGCTAATGAAAAACTGTTTTTT	CATSRRDTANEKLFF
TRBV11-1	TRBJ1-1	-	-	TGTGCCAGCAGCTTAGTCGGGGAGGCGAACACTGAAGCTTTCTTT	CASSLVGEANTEAFF
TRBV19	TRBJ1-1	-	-	TGTGCCAGTAGTTATAGGGACACAGATTACACTGAAGCTTTCTTT	CASSYRDTDYTEAFF
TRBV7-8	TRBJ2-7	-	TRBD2	TGTGCCAGCAGCCTTCTAGCGGGATCGCGAGAGCAGTACTTC	CASSLLAGSREQYF
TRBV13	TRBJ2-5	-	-	TGTGCCAGCAGCTTAGGACAGGCAGAGACCCAGTACTTC	CASSLGQAETQYF
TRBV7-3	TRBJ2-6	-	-	TGTGCCAGCAGCTTAATCTCAGGGTTTACTGGGGCCAACGTCCTGACTTTC	CASSLISGFTGANVLTF
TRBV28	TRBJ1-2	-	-	TGTGCCAGCAGTCCCGGACTTGGCTACACCTTC	CASSPGLGYTF
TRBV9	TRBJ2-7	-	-	TGTGCCAGCAGCGTAGGCAACTCCTACGAGCAGTACTTC	CASSVGNSYEQYF
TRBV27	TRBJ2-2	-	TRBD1	TGTGCCAGCAGCCCAAGGACAGGGGGAACCGGGGAGCTGTTTTTT	CASSPRTGGTGELFF
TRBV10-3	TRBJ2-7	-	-	TGTGCCATCAGTGAGTCGTATGGTTTCTACGAGCAGTACTTC	CAISESYGFYEQYF
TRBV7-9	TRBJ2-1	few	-	TGTGCCAGCAAAGGCGGGGACTACAATGAGCAGTTCTTC	CASKGGDYNEQFF
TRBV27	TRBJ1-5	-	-	TGTGCCAGCAGAAAGGGCAATCAGCCCCAGCATTTT	CASRKGNQPQHF
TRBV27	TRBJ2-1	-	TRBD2	TGTGCCAGCAGTTTATCAGCGGGAGGGTACAATGAGCAGTTCTTC	CASSLSAGGYNEQFF
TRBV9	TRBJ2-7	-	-	TGTGCCAGCAGCCCCCGGGACACGGATCCCTACGAGCAGTACTTC	CASSPRDTDPYEQYF
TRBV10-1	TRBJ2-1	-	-	TGCGCCAGCAGTGAGAGCAGCCCAGGGGACGCATACTACAATGAGCAGTTCTTC	CASSESSPGDAYYNEQFF
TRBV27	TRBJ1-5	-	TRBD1	TGTGCCAGCAGCCAAAAAATAGGCAGGGGGCTTAATCAGCCCCAGCATTTT	CASSQKIGRGLNQPQHF
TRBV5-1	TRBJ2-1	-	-	TGCGCCAGCAGCGCCCAGACTAGTTATGAGCAGTTCTTC	CASSAQTSYEQFF
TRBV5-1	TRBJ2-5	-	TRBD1	TGCGCCAGCACCCGGTCGCAGGGGGCCCAAGAGACCCAGTACTTC	CASTRSQGAQETQYF
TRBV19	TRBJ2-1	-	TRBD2	TGTGCCAGTAGTTTGGAGCGGGGGAGCTCCTACAATGAGCAGTTCTTC	CASSLERGSSYNEQFF
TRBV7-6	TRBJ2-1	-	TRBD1	TGTGCCAGCAGCCAGGACAGGGTCAGGGAGCAGTTCTTC	CASSQDRVREQFF
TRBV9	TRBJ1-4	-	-	TGTGCCAGCAGCGAGGCCCGGGGGCCGGGGGAAAAACTGTTTTTT	CASSEARGPGEKLFF
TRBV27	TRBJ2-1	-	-	TGTGCCAGCATGTTTCGTGGGAATGAGCAGTTCTTC	CASMFRGNEQFF
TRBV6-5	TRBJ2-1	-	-	TGTGCCAGCAGTTACCCGGCAAGGAATGAGCAGTTCTTC	CASSYPARNEQFF
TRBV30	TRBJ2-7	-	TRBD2	TGTGCCTGGAGCGGACATCGACTCCGCGGGAGGGCCGGGTACGAGCAGTACTTC	CAWSGHRLRGRAGYEQYF
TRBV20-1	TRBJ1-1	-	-	TGCAGTGCTGCGGCGCACCCGGCTTTCTTT	CSAAAHPAFF
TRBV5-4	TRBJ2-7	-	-	TGTGCCAGCAGCTGGGGTAAGGCCTACGAGCAGTACTTC	CASSWGKAYEQYF
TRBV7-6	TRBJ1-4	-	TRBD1	TGTGCCAGCAGCTTAGCGCTCGGACAGGAAACTAATGAAAAACTGTTTTTT	CASSLALGQETNEKLFF
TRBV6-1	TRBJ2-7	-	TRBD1	TGTGCCAGCAGTAGTAAAGGACAGGGGGTCTACGAGCAGTACTTC	CASSSKGQGVYEQYF
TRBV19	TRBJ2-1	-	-	TGTGCCAGTAGTACGGACGGATACAATGAGCAGTTCTTC	CASSTDGYNEQFF